This T cell receptor (beta chain) derives from a study of blood T cell repertoires in COVID-19. In the study overall: Some COVID-19 samples were acute and others convalescent; all came from the United States, Italy and Spain. In each case, the material was cDNA or gDNA derived from T cells, B-cell-depleted T cells, or PBMCs.

CDR3 length: 13 residues. Losses at the gene ends were 6 bases for V and 4 bases for J; bases not matched to a gene: 4. Original data processing: Amplified reference gene primers provided the basis for estimating nucleated cell counts. Only in-frame clones appear in the TCRdb table, and some are missing; sequencing was by immunoSEQ multiplex PCR. V and J calls and clone size are those listed in that table; D and trimming were worked out from the DNA. The sample shows about 170,000 clones, 88% of them seen only once. The chain joins TRBV12-3 or TRBV12-4 to TRBJ2-7, with 9 nucleotides matching TRBD1. This TCR was sampled from a man aged 50 to 59 who had recovered from COVID-19. The sequencing input was peripheral blood. The CDR3 DNA reads as TGTGCCAGCAGGACAGGGGGGAGGTACGAGCAGTACTTC. It translates to CASRTGGRYEQYF.